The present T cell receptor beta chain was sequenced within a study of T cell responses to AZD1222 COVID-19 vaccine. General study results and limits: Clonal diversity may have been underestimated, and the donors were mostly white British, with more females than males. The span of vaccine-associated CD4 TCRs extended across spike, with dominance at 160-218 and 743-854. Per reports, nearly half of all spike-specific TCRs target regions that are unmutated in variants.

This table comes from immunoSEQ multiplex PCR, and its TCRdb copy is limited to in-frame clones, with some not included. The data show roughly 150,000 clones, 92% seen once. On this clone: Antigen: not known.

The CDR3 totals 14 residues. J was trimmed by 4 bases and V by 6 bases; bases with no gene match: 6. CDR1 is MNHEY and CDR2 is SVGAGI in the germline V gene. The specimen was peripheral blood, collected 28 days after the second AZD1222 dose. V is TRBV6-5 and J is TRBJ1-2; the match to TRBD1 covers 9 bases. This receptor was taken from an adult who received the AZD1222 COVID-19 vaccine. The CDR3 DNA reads TGTGCCAGCAGCCCGACAGGGGGGGTCTATGGCTACACCTTC. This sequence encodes CASSPTGGVYGYTF.